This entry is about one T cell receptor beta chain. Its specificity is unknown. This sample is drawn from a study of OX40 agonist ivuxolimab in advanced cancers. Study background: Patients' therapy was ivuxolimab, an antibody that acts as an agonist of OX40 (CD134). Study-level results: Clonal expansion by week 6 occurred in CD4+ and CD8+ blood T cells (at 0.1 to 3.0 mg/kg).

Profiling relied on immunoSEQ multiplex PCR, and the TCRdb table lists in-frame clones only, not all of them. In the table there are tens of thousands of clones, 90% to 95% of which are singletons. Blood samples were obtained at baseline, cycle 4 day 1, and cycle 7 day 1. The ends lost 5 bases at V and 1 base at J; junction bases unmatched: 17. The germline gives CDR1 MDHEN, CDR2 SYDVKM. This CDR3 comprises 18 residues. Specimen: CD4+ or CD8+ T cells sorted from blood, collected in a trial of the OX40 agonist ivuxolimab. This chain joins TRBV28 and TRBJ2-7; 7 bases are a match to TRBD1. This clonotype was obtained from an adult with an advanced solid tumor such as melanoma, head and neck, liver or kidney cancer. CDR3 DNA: TGTGCCAGCAGTCCGATACAGGGGTCAGAGGCGCAGTCCTACGAGCAGTACTTC. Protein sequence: CASSPIQGSEAQSYEQYF.